Listed here are 13 T cell receptor beta chains from one sample, sequenced in a study of blood T cell repertoires in COVID-19. Sequencing was performed with immunoSEQ multiplex PCR; in TCRdb, only in-frame clones are kept and a portion is missing. The repertoire includes roughly 100,000 clones, roughly 80% of them detected once, and over 9% sits in the top ten. The sample consisted of peripheral blood. All receptors come from a woman between 65 and 79 years old with acute or convalescent COVID-19.

This chain connects TRBV10-3 to TRBJ2-7; D perhaps matches TRBD1 (6 bases). V lost 0 bases and J 7 bases, leaving 16 bases between the germline ends. The germline V gene encodes CDR1 ENHRY and CDR2 SYGVKD. CDR3 length equals 15 residues. DNA of the CDR3: TGTGCCATCAGTGAGTCGATGGGGGCGCGAGGGGAGCAGTACTTC. Amino acid sequence: CAISESMGARGEQYF.

The chain carries TRBV6-5 and TRBJ1-1; D gene unclear. The CDR3 covers 15 residues. Trimming removed 6 bases at V and 3 bases at J, with 17 bases between. The germline V gene has CDR1 MNHEY and CDR2 SVGAGI. CDR3 DNA: TGTGCCAGCAGGCCTTCGTTTGGTAGCCACACTGAAGCTTTCTTT. It yields the protein CASRPSFGSHTEAFF.

Remarks on this clone: Different DNA sequences within this sample yield the same CDR3. The chain carries TRBV5-1 and TRBJ2-3; the match to TRBD2 covers 10 bases. V shed 0 bases, J shed 4 bases, and the junction held 2 bases outside the gene matches. The CDR3 contains 15 residues. From germline, CDR1 is SGHRS and CDR2 YFSETQ. CDR3 amino acids: CASSLGLAGADTQYF. CDR3 coding DNA: TGCGCCAGCAGCTTGGGGCTAGCGGGGGCAGATACGCAGTATTTT.

The V and J genes are TRBV14 and TRBJ1-2; TRBD1 might be the D (5 bases). Trimming took off 0 bases at V and 13 bases at J, with 15 bases between the two ends. The CDR3 is 13 amino acids. CDR1 and CDR2 from the germline V gene are SGHDN and FVKESK. CDR3 region: CASSQEAVGDSTF. DNA of the CDR3: TGTGCCAGCAGCCAAGAAGCGGTCGGGGACTCCACCTTC.

The CDR3 sequence is CASSKSSPDTQYF. CDR3 coding DNA: TGTGCCAGCAGCAAATCTAGCCCAGATACGCAGTATTTT. J is TRBJ2-3 and V is TRBV21-1; TRBD2 was called by the table and not checked on the DNA. TRBV21-1 is assigned pseudogene status. The CDR3 covers 13 residues.

The chain has TRBV4-3 and TRBJ1-5; 9 bases agree with TRBD1. CDR1 is LGHNA and CDR2 is YSLEER in the germline V gene. V was clipped by 1 base and J by 6 bases; unmatched bases: 4. This CDR3 contains 15 residues. CDR3 residues: CASSQGGQGSQPQHF. The CDR3 nucleotides are TGCGCCAGCAGCCAAGGAGGACAGGGGTCTCAGCCCCAGCATTTT.

The rearrangement uses TRBV19 and TRBJ2-7; D is possibly TRBD2 (5 bases). This CDR3 has 14 amino acids. Trimming removed 3 bases at V and 4 bases at J, with 13 bases between. Per the germline V gene, CDR1 is LNHDA and CDR2 is SQIVND (reference sequence). In DNA form, the CDR3 reads TGTGCCAGTAGTATTTCCGGGGAACCGTACGAGCAGTACTTC. Its protein is CASSISGEPYEQYF.

In DNA, the CDR3 is TGTGCCATCAGGACAGGGGCGGACACCGGGGAGCTGTTTTTT. This codes for CAIRTGADTGELFF. The chain is built from TRBV10-3 and TRBJ2-2, with 8 positions matching TRBD1. V was pared by 6 bases and J by 3 bases, with 3 bases of the junction left unmatched. The CDR3 is 14 amino acids. The germline V gene has CDR1 ENHRY and CDR2 SYGVKD.

V and J are TRBV7-9 and TRBJ1-5, with D uncertain. CDR1 is SEHNR and CDR2 is FQNEAQ in the germline V gene (reference sequence). CDR3 length equals 12 residues. Trimming left V 5 bases short and J 7 bases short, with 9 bases between. The CDR3 DNA follows: TGTGCCAGCAGCCCCCCGGGGCAGCCCCAGCATTTT. This sequence encodes CASSPPGQPQHF.

The rearrangement joins TRBV6-5 to TRBJ1-1, with D hard to call. Trimming stripped 6 bases from V and 3 bases from J, with 14 bases between. The CDR3 contains 14 residues. The V gene's germline CDR1 is MNHEY and CDR2 SVGAGI. In DNA form, the CDR3 reads TGTGCCAGCAGGACAACGGGGAGGGACACTGAAGCTTTCTTT. Its protein product is CASRTTGRDTEAFF.

This rearrangement joins TRBV6-6 to TRBJ1-3, with D maybe TRBD1 (5 bases). CDR3 length: 14 amino acids. Germline V gives CDR1 MNHNY, CDR2 SVGAGI (reference sequence). V was pared by 7 bases and J by 4 bases, with 14 bases between. The CDR3 loop reads CASTLQGAGNTIYF. The CDR3 DNA sequence: TGTGCCAGCACCCTACAAGGGGCAGGAAACACCATATATTTT.

There are a few counts of this clone. This chain joins TRBV20-1 and TRBJ1-2; TRBD1 is a possible D gene (5 bases). The CDR3 contains 17 residues. V lost 3 bases and J 4 bases, leaving 24 bases between the germline ends. The germline gives CDR1 DFQATT, CDR2 SNEGSKA (reference sequence). The CDR3 DNA reads TGCAGTGCTAGTCAGGTCCGCGGTGGCGGGGGGACCTATGGCTACACCTTC. Protein product: CSASQVRGGGGTYGYTF.

CDR3 sequence reads: CASSLAGGIAGGRSTDTQYF. The CDR3 coding sequence is TGTGCCAGCAGCTTAGCGGGTGGGATAGCGGGGGGTCGAAGCACAGATACGCAGTATTTT. This chain connects TRBV7-6 to TRBJ2-3; 10 nucleotides agree with TRBD2. This CDR3 spans 20 amino acids. Unmatched junction bases numbered 12, after V lost 0 bases and J lost 0 bases. Germline loops: CDR1 SGHVS, CDR2 FNYEAQ.